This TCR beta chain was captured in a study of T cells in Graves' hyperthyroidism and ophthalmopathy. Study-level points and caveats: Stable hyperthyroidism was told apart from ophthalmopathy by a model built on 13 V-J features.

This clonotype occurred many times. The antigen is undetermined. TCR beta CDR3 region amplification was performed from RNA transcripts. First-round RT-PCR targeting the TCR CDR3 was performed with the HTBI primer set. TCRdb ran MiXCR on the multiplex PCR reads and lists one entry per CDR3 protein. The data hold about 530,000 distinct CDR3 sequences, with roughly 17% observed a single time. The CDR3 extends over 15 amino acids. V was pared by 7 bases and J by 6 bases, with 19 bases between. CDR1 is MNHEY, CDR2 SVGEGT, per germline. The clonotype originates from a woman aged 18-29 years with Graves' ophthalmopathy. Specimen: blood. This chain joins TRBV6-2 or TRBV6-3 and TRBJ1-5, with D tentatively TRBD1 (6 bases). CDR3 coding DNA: TGTGCCAGCAAGGGGGACGGCGTGGGGAGTCAGCCCCAGCATTTT. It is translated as CASKGDGVGSQPQHF.